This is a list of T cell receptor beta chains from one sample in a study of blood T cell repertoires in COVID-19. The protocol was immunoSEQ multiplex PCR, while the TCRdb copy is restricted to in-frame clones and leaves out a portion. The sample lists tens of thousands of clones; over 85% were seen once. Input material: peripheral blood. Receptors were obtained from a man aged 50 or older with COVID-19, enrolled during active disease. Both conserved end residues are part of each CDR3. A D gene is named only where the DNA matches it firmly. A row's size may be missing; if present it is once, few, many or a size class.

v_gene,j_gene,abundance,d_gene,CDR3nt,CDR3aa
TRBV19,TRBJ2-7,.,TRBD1,TGTGCCAGTAGTATGGCGGCGGGCAGGGGGAAATCCTACGAGCAGTACTTC,CASSMAAGRGKSYEQYF
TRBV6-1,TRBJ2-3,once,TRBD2,TGTGCCAGCATCTCCAGACTAGCCGGAGATACGCAGTATTTT,CASISRLAGDTQYF
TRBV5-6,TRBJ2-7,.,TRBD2,TGTGCCAGCAGCCCATCTATAGCGGGAGCCGATTACGAGCAGTACTTC,CASSPSIAGADYEQYF
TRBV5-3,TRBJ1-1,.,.,TGTGCCAACCACCTTTGGAGAGGTGGTGAAGCTTTCTTT,CANHLWRGGEAFF
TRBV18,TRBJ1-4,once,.,TGTGCCAGCTCACCAGGGCAGGGCCCTGATGAAAAACTGTTTTTT,CASSPGQGPDEKLFF
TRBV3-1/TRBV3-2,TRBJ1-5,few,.,TGTGCCAGCAGCCAAGATTCAGGGGCCCAGCATTTT,CASSQDSGAQHF
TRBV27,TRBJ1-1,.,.,TGTGCCAGCAGTGTCAGCGGGTGGGACACTGAAGCTTTCTTT,CASSVSGWDTEAFF
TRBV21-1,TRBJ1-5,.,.,TGTGCCAGCAGCAAAGACGAGACAGGTGGCAATCAGCCCCAGCATTTT,CASSKDETGGNQPQHF
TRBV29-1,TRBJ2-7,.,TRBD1,TGCAGCGTTCCGGGACAGGGGGAGGTCGAGCAGTACTTC,CSVPGQGEVEQYF
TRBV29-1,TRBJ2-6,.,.,TGCAGCGTTCGGCAGGCTGGGGCCAACGTCCTGACTTTC,CSVRQAGANVLTF
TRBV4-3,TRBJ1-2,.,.,TGCGCCAGCAGCCAAGATAGGAGGAGCCGAGTATCTACCTTC,CASSQDRRSRVSTF
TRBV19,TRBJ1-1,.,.,TGTGCCAGTAGTGTGGAACAGGTGAACACTGAAGCTTTCTTT,CASSVEQVNTEAFF
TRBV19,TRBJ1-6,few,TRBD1,TGTGCCAGTAGTCAAACCCGGGACAGGGGAGGACCCCTCCACTTT,CASSQTRDRGGPLHF
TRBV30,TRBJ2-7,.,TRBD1,TGTGCCTGGAGTGTCTTTCCGGGACAGGGCAACGAGCAGTACTTC,CAWSVFPGQGNEQYF
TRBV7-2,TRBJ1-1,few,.,TGTGCCAGCAGCTTACCTAGTCGGAACACTGAAGCTTTCTTT,CASSLPSRNTEAFF
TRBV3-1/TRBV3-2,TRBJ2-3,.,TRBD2,TGTGCCAGCAGCCAAGATGGGCCCGGGACTAGCGGGAGGGCCCCCTTAGGAGCGCAGTATTTT,CASSQDGPGTSGRAPLGAQYF
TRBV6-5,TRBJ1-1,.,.,TGTGCCAGCACTCCAGGGTCTATTACTGAAGCTTTCTTT,CASTPGSITEAFF
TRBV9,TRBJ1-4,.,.,TGTGCCAGCAGCCCCCGGGACAATTCTAATGAAAAACTGTTTTTT,CASSPRDNSNEKLFF
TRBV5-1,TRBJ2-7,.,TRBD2,TGCGCCAGCAGCCCCCAACCACTAGCGGGAGACACCTCCTACGAGCAGTACTTC,CASSPQPLAGDTSYEQYF
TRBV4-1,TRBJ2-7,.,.,TGCGCCAGCAGCCTGCCAGGGGTCGAGCAGTACTTC,CASSLPGVEQYF
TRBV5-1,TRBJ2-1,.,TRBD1,TGCGCCAGCAGCGTGGGAGGGACAGGGGCTTTGAATGAGCAGTTCTTC,CASSVGGTGALNEQFF
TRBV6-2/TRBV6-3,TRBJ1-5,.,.,TGTGCCAGCAGTTACGGGGGGAGCAATCAGCCCCAGCATTTT,CASSYGGSNQPQHF
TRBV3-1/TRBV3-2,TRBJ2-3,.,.,TGTGCCAGCAGCCCCGGCACAGATACGCAGTATTTT,CASSPGTDTQYF
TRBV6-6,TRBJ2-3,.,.,TGTGCCAGCAGCCTTACAGATACGCAGTATTTT,CASSLTDTQYF
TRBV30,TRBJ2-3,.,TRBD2,TGTGCCTGGAGTGCTCTACGGGCGGGGGGCACAGATACGCAGTATTTT,CAWSALRAGGTDTQYF
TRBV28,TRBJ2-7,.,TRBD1,TGTGCCAGCAGTTATGCCCCCGGGACAGGGCACTACGAGCAGTACTTC,CASSYAPGTGHYEQYF
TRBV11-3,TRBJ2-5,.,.,TGTGCCAGCAGCTTACGGGACCAAGAGACCCAGTACTTC,CASSLRDQETQYF
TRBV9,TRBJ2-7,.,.,TGTGCCAGCAGCGCGGGGTTCGGGCTCGAGCAGTACTTC,CASSAGFGLEQYF
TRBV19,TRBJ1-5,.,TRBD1,TGTGCCAGTAGTACAACAGGGGGCGGTCAGCCCCAGCATTTT,CASSTTGGGQPQHF
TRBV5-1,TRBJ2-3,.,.,TGCGCCAGCAGCTTGACTTACTCCGGGACAGATACGCAGTATTTT,CASSLTYSGTDTQYF
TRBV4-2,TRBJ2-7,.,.,TGTGCCAGCAGCCAAGACCCAGGGGCGGGCGAGCAGTACTTC,CASSQDPGAGEQYF
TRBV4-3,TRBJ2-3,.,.,TGCGCCAGCAGCCAATCCTTACAGGTTCATACGCAGTATTTT,CASSQSLQVHTQYF
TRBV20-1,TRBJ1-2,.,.,TGCAGTGCTAGTTGGCAGGGAGGCCATGGCTACACCTTC,CSASWQGGHGYTF
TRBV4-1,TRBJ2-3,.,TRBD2,TGCGCCAGCAGGGATCTAGCGGCGGATACGCAGTATTTT,CASRDLAADTQYF
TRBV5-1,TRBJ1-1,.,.,TGCGCCAGCAGCTTGGCTGCAGGGATGAACACTGAAGCTTTCTTT,CASSLAAGMNTEAFF
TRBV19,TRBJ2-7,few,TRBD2,TGTGCCAGTAGTACTTTAGCGGGCACCCTCCACGAGCAGTACTTC,CASSTLAGTLHEQYF
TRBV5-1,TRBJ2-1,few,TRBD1,TGCGCCAGCAGCCAAGGGACAGGGACCTACAATGAGCAGTTCTTC,CASSQGTGTYNEQFF
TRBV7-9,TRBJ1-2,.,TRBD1,TGTGCCAGCAGCTTAGGGGGACAGGGGTTACTTGGCTACACCTTC,CASSLGGQGLLGYTF
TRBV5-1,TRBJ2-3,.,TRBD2,TGCGCCAGCGAGGACGGGACTAGCGGGAGGCAGGGCACAGATACGCAGTATTTT,CASEDGTSGRQGTDTQYF
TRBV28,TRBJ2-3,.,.,TGTGCCAGCAGTTTCCCATCAGATACGCAGTATTTT,CASSFPSDTQYF
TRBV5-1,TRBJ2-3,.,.,TGCGCCAGCAGAGGAGGTAGCGGTAGCACAGATACGCAGTATTTT,CASRGGSGSTDTQYF
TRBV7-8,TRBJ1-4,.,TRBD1,TGTGCCAGCAGCGTGAATGGACAGGGGGTCGAAAAACTGTTTTTT,CASSVNGQGVEKLFF
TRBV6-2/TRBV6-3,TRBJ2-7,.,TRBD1,TGTGCCAGCAGCGACAGGGGCTACGAGCAGTACTTC,CASSDRGYEQYF
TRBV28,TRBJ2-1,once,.,TGTGCCAGCAGTTTCAGGGTATCCTACAATGAGCAGTTCTTC,CASSFRVSYNEQFF
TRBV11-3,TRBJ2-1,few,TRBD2,TGTGCCAGCAGCGGGGGACTAGCGGGGCACAATGAGCAGTTCTTC,CASSGGLAGHNEQFF
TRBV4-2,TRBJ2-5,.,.,TGTGCCAGCAGCCAAAAAGGGGGCCAAGAGACCCAGTACTTC,CASSQKGGQETQYF
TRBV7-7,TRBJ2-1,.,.,TGTGCTAGCAGCTTGTTAGCGGATAACTACAATGAGCAGTTCTTC,CASSLLADNYNEQFF
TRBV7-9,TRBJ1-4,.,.,TGTGCCAGCAGCATCGGACAGTCTTGGGAAAAACTGTTTTTT,CASSIGQSWEKLFF
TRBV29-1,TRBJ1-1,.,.,TGCAGCGTTGACCTCGAGGGGAACACTGAAGCTTTCTTT,CSVDLEGNTEAFF
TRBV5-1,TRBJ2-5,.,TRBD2,TGCGCCAGCAGCTTGGGACTAGCGGGTTCCGAAGAGACCCAGTACTTC,CASSLGLAGSEETQYF
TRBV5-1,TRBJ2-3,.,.,TGCGCCAGCAGAAGAGGTGCCACAGATACGCAGTATTTT,CASRRGATDTQYF
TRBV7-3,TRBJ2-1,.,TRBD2,TGTGCCAGCAGCTTAGGCGGGAGCGTCGATGAGCAGTTCTTC,CASSLGGSVDEQFF
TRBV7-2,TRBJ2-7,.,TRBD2,TGTGCCAGCAGCCTCACTAGCGGGAGGTCCGAGCAGTACTTC,CASSLTSGRSEQYF
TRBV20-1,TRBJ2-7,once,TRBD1,TGCAGGGGGACAGGTCCTTACGAGCAGTACTTC,CRGTGPYEQYF
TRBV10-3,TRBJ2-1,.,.,TGTGCCATCAGTGAGTCGTCCCCCACTAGTTGGAGCTCCTACAATGAGCAGTTCTTC,CAISESSPTSWSSYNEQFF
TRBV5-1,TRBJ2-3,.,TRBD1,TGCGCCAGCAGCTTGGAGGGGGCTGGGGATACGCAGTATTTT,CASSLEGAGDTQYF